Reported below is one TCR beta chain. As handled by the study authors: By means of reference gene primer amplification, nucleated cell counts were estimated. Sequencing used immunoSEQ multiplex PCR; TCRdb keeps in-frame clones, though not all of them. D and trimming were read from the DNA, whereas the V and J calls and clone size are those reported in that table. This table holds 200,000 to 300,000 clones, around 87% found once. This entry belongs to a study of blood T cell repertoires in COVID-19. At the level of the study: Researchers got acute and convalescent COVID-19 samples from the United States, Italy and Spain. PBMCs, B-cell-depleted T cells, or T cells were the source of the cDNA or gDNA that made up the material.

V trimming: 3 bases; J trimming: 5 bases; junction bases outside the gene matches: 11. Germline V lookup: CDR1 SGHAT, CDR2 FQNNGV. This CDR3 comprises 17 residues. The source of this sequence is a woman aged 40 to 55 who had recovered from COVID-19. V gene TRBV11-2 combines with J gene TRBJ2-1; 9 bases are shared with TRBD1. What was sequenced was peripheral blood. This chain's CDR3 is CASSLGPGTGPNNEQFF. The CDR3 region has the DNA TGTGCCAGCAGCTTGGGGCCGGGGACAGGGCCCAACAATGAGCAGTTCTTC.